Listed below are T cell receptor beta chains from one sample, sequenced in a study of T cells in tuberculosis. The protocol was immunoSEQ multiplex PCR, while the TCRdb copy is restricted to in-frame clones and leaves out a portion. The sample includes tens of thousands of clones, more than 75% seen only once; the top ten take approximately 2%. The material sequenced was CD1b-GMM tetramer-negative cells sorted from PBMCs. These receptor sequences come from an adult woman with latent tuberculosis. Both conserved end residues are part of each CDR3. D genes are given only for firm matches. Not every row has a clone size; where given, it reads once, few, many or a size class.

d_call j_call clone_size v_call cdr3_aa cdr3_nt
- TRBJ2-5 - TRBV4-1 CASSPDEETQYF TGCGCCAGCAGCCCAGACGAGGAGACCCAGTACTTC
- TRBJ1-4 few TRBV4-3 CASSLDTANEKLFF TGCGCCAGCAGCCTGGACACCGCGAATGAAAAACTGTTTTTT
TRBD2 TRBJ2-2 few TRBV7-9 CASSSAGLAAGELFF TGTGCCAGCAGCTCCGCGGGACTAGCGGCCGGGGAGCTGTTTTTT
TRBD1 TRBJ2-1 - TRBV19 CASSMHRGYEQFF TGTGCCAGTAGTATGCACAGGGGTTATGAGCAGTTCTTC
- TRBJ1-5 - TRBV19 CATRDFSNQPQHF TGTGCCACTAGGGACTTTAGCAATCAGCCCCAGCATTTT
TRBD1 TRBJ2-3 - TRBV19 CASSIGQGVDTQYF TGTGCCAGTAGTATCGGTCAGGGGGTAGATACGCAGTATTTT
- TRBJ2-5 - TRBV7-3 CASSFRRGETQYF TGTGCCAGCAGCTTCAGGAGGGGAGAGACCCAGTACTTC
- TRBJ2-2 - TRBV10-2 CASSEGGLPNTGELFF TGCGCCAGCAGTGAAGGGGGACTACCGAACACCGGGGAGCTGTTTTTT
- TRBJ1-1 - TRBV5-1 CASSLEGGTEAFF TGCGCCAGCAGCCTTGAGGGCGGCACTGAAGCTTTCTTT
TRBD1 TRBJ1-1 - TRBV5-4 CASSLQGATEAFF TGTGCCAGCAGCTTACAGGGGGCGACTGAAGCTTTCTTT
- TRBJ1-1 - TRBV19 CASSIDWNTEAFF TGTGCCAGTAGTATCGACTGGAACACTGAAGCTTTCTTT
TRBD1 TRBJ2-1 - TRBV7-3 CASSLTGTGGRNEQFF TGTGCCAGCAGCTTAACCGGGACAGGGGGTAGGAATGAGCAGTTCTTC
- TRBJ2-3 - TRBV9 CASSLAGQGITDTQYF TGTGCCAGCAGCTTAGCGGGACAGGGCATCACAGATACGCAGTATTTT
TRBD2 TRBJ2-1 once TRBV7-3 CASSSSGGVYNEQFF TGTGCCAGCAGCTCTAGCGGGGGGGTATACAATGAGCAGTTCTTC
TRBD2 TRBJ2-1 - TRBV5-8 CASSLSSGVYNEQFF TGTGCCAGCAGCTTGTCTAGCGGTGTCTACAATGAGCAGTTCTTC
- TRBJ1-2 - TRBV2 CASSVDSRYGYTF TGTGCCAGCAGTGTGGACAGCCGCTATGGCTACACCTTC
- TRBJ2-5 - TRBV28 CASSFNSLITGTQETQYF TGTGCCAGCAGTTTTAATTCCCTTATTACAGGTACCCAAGAGACCCAGTACTTC
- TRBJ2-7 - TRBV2 CASGTPSYEQYF TGTGCCAGCGGGACACCCTCCTACGAGCAGTACTTC